A selection of T cell receptor beta chains follows, all from one sample in a study of graft-versus-host responses after intestinal transplantation. Produced via immunoSEQ multiplex PCR; TCRdb's table is partial and in-frame only. The sample holds roughly 97,000 clones, 75% to 95% seen once. Their recognized antigens are unknown. Sequencing was performed on unstimulated CD4+ T cells sorted from spleen or lymph node cells, taken before transplant. These receptors were obtained from a human donor who was the organ donor for an intestinal transplant. Both conserved end residues are part of each CDR3. The order of the fields is V gene, J gene, D gene, clone size, CDR3 DNA, CDR3 protein. The D gene is left open where the match is weak. For some rows the clone size is stated as once, few or many, or as a class when expanded; others skip it.

TRBV5-5	TRBJ1-4	-	-	TGTGCCAGCAGCTTGGTCGTCACTTACGGGAATGAAAAACTGTTTTTT	CASSLVVTYGNEKLFF
TRBV30	TRBJ2-3	-	once	TGTGCCTGGAGCAGGGGAGGGTCAGATACGCAGTATTTT	CAWSRGGSDTQYF
TRBV14	TRBJ1-4	-	few	TGTGCCAGCAGCCCACTAGGCTACGCCGCAACTAATGAAAAACTGTTTTTT	CASSPLGYAATNEKLFF
TRBV30	TRBJ2-1	TRBD1	-	TGTGCCTGGGGACAGGGGTTAAAAAATGAGCAGTTCTTC	CAWGQGLKNEQFF
TRBV6-6	TRBJ2-7	-	-	TGTGCCAGCAGTTACCAGGGGAACGCCTACGAGCAGTACTTC	CASSYQGNAYEQYF
TRBV4-2	TRBJ1-6	TRBD1	-	TGTGCCAGCAGCCAAGGTTTCGGGGACAGACCTTCCCCCCTCCACTTT	CASSQGFGDRPSPLHF
TRBV30	TRBJ2-1	-	-	TGTGCCTGGAGTGTATGGGCCAGCGGAGAGCAGTTCTTC	CAWSVWASGEQFF
TRBV4-1	TRBJ1-3	-	-	TGCGCCAGCAGACAGACAGGTGGAAACACCATATATTTT	CASRQTGGNTIYF
TRBV6-5	TRBJ2-7	TRBD1	-	TGTGCCAGCAGACCAGGACAGGGGCGCTCCTACGAGCAGTACTTC	CASRPGQGRSYEQYF
TRBV28	TRBJ2-7	-	-	TGTGCCAGCAGTGAGCCCGGGACTGTTCTGTACGAGCAGTACTTC	CASSEPGTVLYEQYF
TRBV18	TRBJ2-1	-	-	TGTGCCAGCTCACCACTAGAGGCTCATGAGCAGTTCTTC	CASSPLEAHEQFF
TRBV30	TRBJ2-4	-	-	TGTGCCTGGAGTGTACTGCGGCGGGACAAAAACATTCAGTACTTC	CAWSVLRRDKNIQYF
TRBV12-5	TRBJ1-1	-	few	TGTGCTAGTGGACGTAGTACGACACTTGAAGCTTTCTTT	CASGRSTTLEAFF
TRBV7-5	TRBJ1-2	-	-	TGTGTCACGGACAGGGTTATGCGAGGCTACACCTTC	CVTDRVMRGYTF
TRBV7-9	TRBJ1-1	-	-	TGTGCCAGCAGCTCGCCGTCGGGGGGTCACACTGAAGCTTTCTTT	CASSSPSGGHTEAFF
TRBV4-1	TRBJ1-1	-	-	TGCGCCAGCAGCCCTCGGACAGACCACATGAACACTGAAGCTTTCTTT	CASSPRTDHMNTEAFF
TRBV18	TRBJ1-1	-	few	TGTGCCAGCTCACATTCAGAGAACACTGAAGCTTTCTTT	CASSHSENTEAFF
TRBV6-1	TRBJ1-1	TRBD1	-	TGTGCCAGCAGCCGGACAGGGGGGACTGAAGCTTTCTTT	CASSRTGGTEAFF
TRBV7-2	TRBJ2-3	-	-	TGTGCCAGCAGCCACATGGTTAGGGGTGGACAGCCAGATACGCAGTATTTT	CASSHMVRGGQPDTQYF
TRBV7-3	TRBJ2-1	TRBD2	-	TGTGCCAGCAGCGGGACTAGCGGGAATGAGCAGTTCTTC	CASSGTSGNEQFF
TRBV6-5	TRBJ2-2	-	once	TGTGCCAGCAGTGAATGGTCGGGAGCCGGGGAGCTGTTTTTT	CASSEWSGAGELFF
TRBV6-1	TRBJ2-5	-	-	TGTGCCAGCAGTGCTCACAACCAAGAGACCCAGTACTTC	CASSAHNQETQYF
TRBV12-5	TRBJ1-1	TRBD1	-	TGTGCTAGTGGCACGACAGGGGCGCAGAACACTGAAGCTTTCTTT	CASGTTGAQNTEAFF
TRBV6-1	TRBJ2-1	TRBD2	-	TGTGCCAGCAGTAGAGCGGGGGGGTACTACAATGAGCAGTTCTTC	CASSRAGGYYNEQFF
TRBV6-1	TRBJ1-5	-	-	TGTGCCAGCAGCCCACAGGACCTCAATCAGCCCCAGCATTTT	CASSPQDLNQPQHF
TRBV9	TRBJ2-7	TRBD2	-	TGTGCCAGCAGCGTTAGCGGGGGGTCTCTCTACGAGCAGTACTTC	CASSVSGGSLYEQYF
TRBV7-9	TRBJ1-2	TRBD1	few	TGTGCCAGCAGCTTCGGACAGGCATATGGCTACACCTTC	CASSFGQAYGYTF
TRBV7-9	TRBJ1-1	TRBD1	-	TGTGCCAGCAGCAGATGGACAGGCGTTGGGACTGAAGCTTTCTTT	CASSRWTGVGTEAFF
TRBV29-1	TRBJ2-7	TRBD1	-	TGCAGCGTAACTACATCCTGGACAGGGTACTACGAGCAGTACTTC	CSVTTSWTGYYEQYF
TRBV7-9	TRBJ2-7	-	-	TGTGCCAGCAGCTTCGCGGAATACTCCTACGAGCAGTACTTC	CASSFAEYSYEQYF
TRBV7-2	TRBJ1-1	-	-	TGTGCCAGCAGCCTTTACAGGGACGCTGAAGCTTTCTTT	CASSLYRDAEAFF
TRBV5-1	TRBJ2-7	TRBD1	-	TGCGCCAGCAGCTCGGGGGACAGGGCTCTCGAGCAGTACTTC	CASSSGDRALEQYF
TRBV4-3	TRBJ1-6	-	-	TGCGCCAGCAGCCAAGACAGGGCGGCTTCACCCCTCCACTTT	CASSQDRAASPLHF
TRBV11-2	TRBJ2-1	TRBD1	once	TGTGCCAGCAGCCCCGTGACAGGGGGGAATGAGCAGTTCTTC	CASSPVTGGNEQFF
TRBV28	TRBJ1-6	-	-	TGTGCCAGCAGTTTGGGGAGCCCCGGTTCACCCCTCCACTTT	CASSLGSPGSPLHF
TRBV7-2	TRBJ2-5	-	-	TGTGCCAGCAGCTCTTACGGGTTGCAAAAGGGGTCACAAGAGACCCAGTACTTC	CASSSYGLQKGSQETQYF
TRBV18	TRBJ1-5	-	-	TGTGCCAGCTCACACTTCCGTGGGGGGACGGGTCAGCCCCAGCATTTT	CASSHFRGGTGQPQHF
TRBV29-1	TRBJ2-2	TRBD2	-	TGCAGCGTGTCGACTAGCGGGGGGTTCGGGGAGCTGTTTTTT	CSVSTSGGFGELFF
TRBV27	TRBJ1-6	-	-	TGTGCCAGCAGTCCCCGGATTGGGGGCTATTCACCCCTCCACTTT	CASSPRIGGYSPLHF
TRBV4-2	TRBJ2-3	TRBD2	-	TGTGCCAGCAGCCAAGACGGGACTAGCGGCACAGATACGCAGTATTTT	CASSQDGTSGTDTQYF
TRBV7-3	TRBJ2-3	TRBD2	-	TGTGCCAGCAGCTTACTAGCGGGGGGCACAGATACGCAGTATTTT	CASSLLAGGTDTQYF
TRBV19	TRBJ2-7	-	-	TGTGCCAGTAGCCCCGGGACACGTACCTACGAGCAGTACTTC	CASSPGTRTYEQYF
TRBV4-3	TRBJ2-3	TRBD2	-	TGCGCCAGCAGCCAAGCGGGGGTAGCGGGGGGGGAAGATACGCAGTATTTT	CASSQAGVAGGEDTQYF
TRBV5-4	TRBJ1-2	-	-	TGTGCCAGCAGCTTCCGAGACTGGAGCTATGGCTACACCTTC	CASSFRDWSYGYTF
TRBV7-9	TRBJ1-1	-	-	TGTGCCAGCAGCTTTGGTGGCCACACTGAAGCTTTCTTT	CASSFGGHTEAFF
TRBV7-3	TRBJ2-3	-	-	TGTGCCAGCAGGTCCCGGGGCACAGATACGCAGTATTTT	CASRSRGTDTQYF
TRBV5-1	TRBJ1-2	-	once	TGCGCCAGCAGCCCCGCTGGACAGCCCGACTTCTATGGCTACACCTTC	CASSPAGQPDFYGYTF
TRBV4-2	TRBJ2-3	-	-	TGTGCCAGCAGCCAAGGGCCTAGCACAGATACGCAGTATTTT	CASSQGPSTDTQYF
TRBV6-1	TRBJ1-2	-	once	TGTGCCAGCAGCGAACTTACGTCGGAGAAAACTAACTATGGCTACACCTTC	CASSELTSEKTNYGYTF